The entry that follows covers one TCR beta chain sequence. Its antigen is not yet known. No base qualities exist here, and no much larger clone lies one base off it. The cohort was made up of 500 to 800 healthy bone marrow donors. Cohort members were all nominally healthy when sampled, although unrecorded immune exposures were likely present. The donor tested CMV seropositive and was one of the 289 seropositive cohort members. Each donor provided a peripheral blood sample, and peripheral blood mononuclear cells were used for TCR beta sequencing. The Qiagen DNeasy Blood Extraction Kit was used to extract genomic DNA from the blood cell samples. The data were obtained in a study of cytomegalovirus exposure and HLA in healthy donors (dated by TCRdb to 2015 to 2018). The study in broad terms: In an earlier analysis of fewer than 750 of the donors, approximately 300 Gb of sequence data and 95 million to 130 million unique TCR beta sequences from roughly 180 million T cells were reported. Approximately 300 gigabases of sequencing data and around 88 million unique TCR sequences made up an early release that covered several hundred HLA-typed donors. Of the roughly 400 genotyped donors, 81% were placed in the genetic ancestry cluster associated with self-reported Caucasian donors. The study aimed to test whether cataloging public T cell receptors could reveal signatures of past pathogen exposure. Using immunosequencing, the study profiled T cell repertoires from roughly 650 subjects and related those repertoires to cytomegalovirus serostatus. Along with the approximately 600-subject first cohort, a separate validation cohort of over a hundred different subjects was used. High-throughput TCR immunosequencing, statistical association of individual TCRs with disease status, and machine learning were combined to predict cytomegalovirus infection status. A later analysis re-examined previously published TCR beta repertoires from hundreds of donors and added high-resolution HLA genotyping to investigate patterns of TCR occurrence. Rather than using new phenotypic data, the later analysis identified candidate immune exposures from TCR beta sequences and from how often those sequences occurred across donors. An earlier analysis of around 580 of the donors used high-throughput TCR beta sequencing to judge whether each TCR beta V gene segment behaved as functional or pseudogenic. Alongside the repertoire data, information on donor age, sex, ethnicity and CMV serostatus was compiled. Genome-wide SNP genotypes for about three fifths of the roughly 700 donors were used in a later genetic analysis, which treated that subset as a discovery cohort. Every repertoire in the discovery cohort had been generated on one and the same sequencing platform. Class I and class II HLA loci were covered by the typing at four-digit resolution. Typing coverage differed by locus: A, B, C, DRB1 and DQB1 were typed in roughly 620-630 donors, DQA1 in around 500, DPA1 in some 570, and DPB1 in roughly 450. A handful of DR-DQ haplotypes were handled as single units for association and clustering because linkage in the cohort was strong. Among some 400 genotyped donors of the cohort, an average of about 240,000 unique TCR beta nucleotide sequences was sequenced per donor, of which approximately 18% were non-productive. What the research found in general, with its limitations: The authors suggested that the approach could potentially be generalized to other disease states and immunological phenotypes. According to a later genetic analysis, donors in an Asian-associated ancestry cluster had fewer N-insertions in productive TCRs than the approximately 700-donor mean. Sequencing depth was assumed to be roughly uniform across donors in the presence/absence analyses, though that assumption may not hold. In a later analysis, the rate of TCR association differed among HLA loci, with DRB1 alleles having the most associated TCRs and HLA-C alleles having the fewest. Cytomegalovirus status was reported to be diagnosed by the classifier with high specificity and sensitivity in both the original and validation cohorts. CMV serostatus was the only immune exposure information available for the cohort. Most CMV-associated TCR beta chains appeared to be HLA-restricted in a later analysis, and the HLA associations seemed to be driven largely by CMV exposure. Strong co-occurrence of HLA alleles, especially DR and DQ, made assigning TCR associations to individual alleles difficult. The study gave a list of 150 to 200 TCR beta chains associated with cytomegalovirus. In a later genetic analysis, a missense DCLRE1C variant was associated with V-gene and J-gene trimming of TCR beta chains, and the association was replicated in an independent cohort. In a later analysis, several top co-occurrence clusters were reported to appear linked to parvovirus B19, influenza, CMV and Epstein-Barr virus. A group of highly shared sequence variants was considered likely to be a technical artifact of the sequencing pipeline. In this cohort, only TCR beta chains were sequenced, and detectable features were limited by the absence of alpha or paired-chain data. Some IMGT-functional V segments, including TRBV6-2 and TRBV6-3, could not be distinguished by the 87-base-pair reads and were therefore excluded. Correlated functional status among segregating V segments might reflect linkage disequilibrium, but an unknown experimental factor could not be ruled out. Most TCR sequences were observed very rarely across donors, whereas some public TCRs were present in many individuals. In an earlier analysis of about 600 of the donors, most TCR beta V segments appeared in productive rearrangements about 87% or about 30% of the time, broadly matching IMGT annotations. In vitro tests confirmed that a few of the cytomegalovirus-associated TCR beta chains recognize cytomegalovirus antigens. A later analysis found that HLA-associated TCR beta chains were more clonally expanded and had lower generation probabilities than equally common non-associated chains. Over 15 rarely observed V segments, including chromosome 9 orphons, were excluded from the earlier analysis of almost 600 of the donors because counts were too low. A further reported finding was that TCR beta sequences accurately predicted the HLA-A and HLA-B alleles for most subjects in the first cohort. Because HLA typing was missing for some donors at each locus, association tests included only the typed subset. In a later analysis, some 17,000 TCR beta sequences were associated with specific HLA alleles at a false discovery rate of 0.05.

From the cysteine up to the phenylalanine, the CDR3 has a length of 14 residues. The only DNA kept is the CDR3, 42 bases in frame from the first base. From the germline V gene, CDR1 is MDHEN and CDR2 is SYDVKM. The V end loses 3 bases and the J end loses 5 bases, and a stretch of 13 bases separates them. Library creation used the immunoSEQ multiplex PCR assay. A mixture of 60 forward primers for TCR Vbeta segments and 13 reverse primers for TCR Jbeta segments was used in the multiplex PCR. A multiplex PCR assay on genomic DNA amplified the CDR3 region of rearranged TCR beta genes. The amplified TCR beta libraries were sequenced on the Illumina HiSeq System as 87-base-pair reads. Under the source paper's analysis protocol: In a later analysis, tens of millions of unique TCR beta chains were counted across the roughly 670 repertoires, and about 9.9 million of these chains were shared by at least two donors. To remove PCR and sequencing errors, raw reads were error-corrected and collapsed into unique sequences using a nearest-neighbor algorithm that merged closely related sequences. Alignment of CDR3 sequences to IMGT reference sequences was used to assign V, D and J gene segments. Each retained sequence needed at least a six-nucleotide match to both a V gene segment and a J gene segment. Rearrangements were classified as productive when the CDR3 lacked stop codons and remained in frame with V and J, and all other rearrangements were classified as non-productive. Following IMGT convention, CDR3 was defined as the stretch from the second conserved V-encoded cysteine to the conserved J-encoded phenylalanine. Sequences without an unambiguous match to a single V gene segment were excluded from the earlier analysis of approximately 600 of the donors. An earlier analysis of 500 to 600 of the donors classified V segments as functional when productive rearrangements were above 56.7% and as segregating when the standard deviation between donors was above 5%. A statistical classification framework was built for diagnosing cytomegalovirus status from the catalog of TCR beta chain sequences. In a later analysis, TCR nucleotide sequences were compared against IMGT/GENE-DB human TR gene sequences so that V and J genes could be assigned. A later analysis assigned CDR3 sequences and most-parsimonious VDJ recombination scenarios with the TCRdist pipeline. In a later analysis, each TCR beta chain was defined by its CDR3 amino acid sequence together with its V-gene family, and reads without a unique V-gene family were excluded. As a way to deal with suspected cross-contamination and a sequencing artifact, a later analysis dropped approximately 590 nucleotide sequences that were highly shared and had low generation probability. For each public chain, a later analysis derived a clonal expansion index from normalized ranks of inferred template counts within each repertoire. In a later analysis, generation probabilities were computed with a VDJ recombination model fitted to out-of-frame rearrangements, and the resulting probabilities were checked against IGoR. A later analysis scored TCR-TCR, TCR-HLA and TCR-CMV co-occurrence with hypergeometric tests, applying a repertoire-size bias correction to TCR pairs. False discovery rates were estimated in a later analysis by permuting HLA or CMV assignments 20 times. In a later analysis, co-occurring TCRs were grouped using DBSCAN, with TCRdist sequence similarity added in when clustering inside HLA-allele-positive subsets. Repertoires with fewer than 30,000 or more than 120,000 public chains were left out of co-occurrence clustering, as were about 5 repertoires with anomalous nucleotide sharing. TCRdb stores this immuneACCESS table with in-frame sequences only. Part of the clones is absent; in the studies checked, under half of the shortfall reflects unresolved V genes, and no reason is known for the rest. V and J calls and clone size are given by that table; D and trimming were obtained from the DNA. The sample yields about 110,000 clones; less than 85% were counted once. Around 13% of the sample goes to the ten largest clones.

The sample comprised PBMCs. Recombination connected TRBV28 to TRBJ1-1, with an unclear D gene assignment. The TCR was taken from a woman in her thirties or forties in good health and CMV-seropositive. The CDR3 in this case is CASSFGLGGTEAFF. The nucleotide sequence is TGTGCCAGCAGTTTTGGGCTGGGAGGGACTGAAGCTTTCTTT.